A single sample is the source of the 23 T cell receptor beta chains below, sequenced in a study of T cells in Graves' hyperthyroidism and ophthalmopathy. The investigators amplified TCR beta CDR3 regions from RNA transcripts. The HTBI set primed first-round TCR CDR3 RT-PCR. TCRdb re-called the multiplex PCR reads through MiXCR, storing one row per CDR3 protein. This sample has 300,000 or so distinct CDR3 sequences, with 15% to 20% found just once. Sequenced material: blood. These receptors were taken from a woman in her fifties or sixties with Graves' hyperthyroidism.

This clonotype has ten or more counts. This chain uses TRBV27 with TRBJ2-3; perhaps TRBD2 as D (6 bases). Trimming removed 0 bases at V and 1 base at J, with 11 bases between. The V gene's germline CDR1 is MNHEY and CDR2 SMNVEV (reference sequence). The CDR3 has 16 residues. CDR3 DNA sequence: TGTGCCAGCAGTTTATCGGAGGGCCTCGGCACAGATACGCAGTATTTT. Protein product: CASSLSEGLGTDTQYF.

This clonotype has a handful of counts. The rearrangement joins TRBV7-3 to TRBJ2-5; 11 bases are shared with TRBD2. The CDR3 consists of 15 residues. Looked up from germline, CDR1 is SGHTA and CDR2 is FQGTGA. J gave up 5 bases and V 0 bases, and 2 bases lay outside the gene matches. The CDR3 here is CASSLTGTSGETQYF. For the CDR3, the DNA is TGTGCCAGCAGCTTAACCGGGACTAGCGGCGAGACCCAGTACTTC. Filled out from reference TRBV7-3 and TRBJ2-5, the complete variable domain reads GAGVSQTPSNKVTEKGKYVELRCDPISGHTALYWYRQSLGQGPEFLIYFQGTGAADDSGLPNDRFFAVRPEGSVSTLKIQRTERGDSAVYLCASSLTGTSGETQYFGPGTRLLVL.

The V gene is TRBV5-1, the J gene TRBJ1-1; the match to TRBD1 covers 8 bases. J was trimmed by 4 bases and V by 4 bases; bases with no gene match: 9. Per the germline V gene, CDR1 is SGHRS and CDR2 is YFSETQ. The CDR3 runs to 15 residues. CDR3 bases: TGCGCCAGCAGCCTTACCCCAGGGGGCGGCACTGAAGCTTTCTTT. This codes for CASSLTPGGGTEAFF.

As concerns this clonotype: A much larger clone lies a single base off, so this may be a read error. The chain recombines TRBV6-2 or TRBV6-3 with TRBJ1-2; no clear D gene. CDR1 and CDR2 from the germline V gene are MNHEY and SVGEGT. This CDR3 has 15 residues. V was cut by 5 bases and J by 3 bases, with 16 bases left in between. The CDR3 loop is CASSGKYIGDYGYTF. The CDR3 DNA is TGTGCCAGCAGTGGAAAGTACATCGGGGACTATGGCTACACCTTC.

In this sample, this clonotype turned up a few times. This chain connects TRBV6-1 to TRBJ2-1; 7 nucleotides align to TRBD2. This CDR3 comprises 13 residues. V lost 11 bases and J lost 9; bases outside the gene matches: 13. Germline loops: CDR1 MNHNS, CDR2 SASEGT. This CDR3 reads CASGGLTLSEQFF. The CDR3 DNA sequence: TGTGCCTCGGGGGGACTGACTCTGTCTGAGCAGTTCTTC.

The chain carries TRBV25-1 and TRBJ1-2, with 7 bases identical to TRBD1. Germline CDR1 and CDR2: MGHDK and SYGVNS. Losses at the gene ends were 5 bases for V and 6 bases for J; bases not matched to a gene: 18. The CDR3 length is 17 residues. The CDR3 DNA sequence: TGTGCCAGCAGTCTGGGGGGGACTCGACAGGGTTCGCATGGCTACACCTTC. It is translated as CASSLGGTRQGSHGYTF.

Many counts were recorded for this clonotype. CDR3 loop: CASSPRAGANVLTF. The CDR3 DNA follows: TGTGCCAGCAGTCCTAGGGCTGGGGCCAACGTCCTGACTTTC. The chain carries TRBV2 and TRBJ2-6; D remains unclear. Germline CDR1 is SNHLY and CDR2 is FYNNEI. Trimming pared 5 bases from V and 2 bases from J, leaving 7 bases between. The CDR3 consists of 14 residues. Full variable domain (remainder filled in from reference TRBV2 and TRBJ2-6): EPEVTQTPSHQVTQMGQEVILRCVPISNHLYFYWYRQILGQKVEFLVSFYNNEISEKSEIFDDQFSVERPDGSNFTLKIRSTKLEDSAMYFCASSPRAGANVLTFGAGSRLTVL.

This clonotype was detected a few times. The chain has TRBV28 and TRBJ2-1, with TRBD2 as a possible D gene (6 bases). CDR1 is MDHEN and CDR2 is SYDVKM in the germline V gene. Trimming took off 10 bases at V and 9 bases at J, with 22 bases between the two ends. The CDR3 loop spans 14 amino acids. The CDR3 DNA reads TGTGCCACTGGAGGGCCGATCTCTCCCAGTGAGCAGTTCTTC. This gives the protein CATGGPISPSEQFF.

This clonotype was detected only a few times. The V and J genes are TRBV2 and TRBJ1-1, with 10 bases identical to TRBD1. CDR3 length: 14 amino acids. The V gene end was trimmed by 4 bases and the J gene end by 4 bases; junction bases not matched to a gene: 3. Looked up from germline, CDR1 is SNHLY and CDR2 is FYNNEI. In DNA form, the CDR3 reads TGTGCCAGCAGTGTGACAGGGGGCTTCACTGAAGCTTTCTTT. Translation gives CASSVTGGFTEAFF.

The chain uses TRBV5-4 and TRBJ1-1; D may be TRBD1 (5 bases). CDR1 is SGHNT and CDR2 is YYREEE in the germline V gene (reference sequence). Trimming shortened V by 6 bases and J by 1 base, and 16 bases separated the two germline ends. The CDR3 loop spans 15 amino acids. CDR3 in DNA: TGTGCCAGCACCCAGAAGGGGACCCAGAACACTGAAGCTTTCTTT. Translation gives CASTQKGTQNTEAFF.

The V gene is TRBV4-1, the J gene TRBJ2-3; 10 nucleotides line up with TRBD2. V gave up 1 base and J gave up 4 bases; unmatched junction bases: 5. The CDR3 runs 16 residues. The germline CDR1 and CDR2 sequences are MGHRA and YSYEKL. CDR3 nucleotides: TGCGCCAGCAGCCAAGCCCCTAGCGGGAGTGCAGATACGCAGTATTTT. This codes for CASSQAPSGSADTQYF.

In this sample, this clonotype turned up many times. This sequence joins TRBV28 and TRBJ1-2; D is possibly TRBD1 (5 bases). Per the germline V gene, CDR1 is MDHEN and CDR2 is SYDVKM. This CDR3 is built from 14 residues. V dropped 6 bases and J dropped 4 bases, with 15 bases sitting between them. The DNA for the CDR3 is TGTGCCAGCAGCCGCTCGGCCAGGGCCTATGGCTACACCTTC. The encoded protein is CASSRSARAYGYTF.

For this clonotype: One base away lies a much larger clone, so this may be a sequencing read error. The chain uses TRBV6-1 and TRBJ2-7, with D possibly being TRBD1 or TRBD2 (6 bases each). CDR3 length: 14 amino acids. CDR1 is MNHNS, CDR2 SASEGT, per germline. CDR3 in amino acids: CASTKGGNSYGQYF. The CDR3 bases are TGTGCCAGCACTAAAGGGGGGAACTCCTACGGGCAGTACTTC.

This clonotype occurred many times. This chain links TRBV12-3 or TRBV12-4 with TRBJ2-3; 7 bases match TRBD2. CDR3 length: 15 residues. V gave up 4 bases and J gave up 0 bases; unmatched junction bases: 4. CDR3 protein: CASSWGSGSTDTQYF. The CDR3 nucleotides read TGTGCCAGCAGTTGGGGTAGCGGGAGCACAGATACGCAGTATTTT.

This chain joins TRBV29-1 and TRBJ1-6, with 8 nucleotides matching TRBD1. Germline V CDR1 and CDR2: SQVTM, ANQGSEA. The trim removed 6 bases at V and 10 bases at J, leaving 8 bases unmatched. CDR3 size: 13 residues. CDR3 protein: CSVIQGEDSPLHF. As DNA, the CDR3 is TGCAGCGTAATACAGGGGGAGGACTCACCCCTCCACTTT.

The V and J genes are TRBV19 and TRBJ1-1; D ambiguous. CDR3 length: 13 residues. Germline CDR1 reads LNHDA; CDR2 reads SQIVND (reference sequence). Trimming took 6 bases from V and 0 from J, leaving 8 bases between them. CDR3 DNA sequence: TGTGCCAGTAGAGACATTATGAACACTGAAGCTTTCTTT. Its protein is CASRDIMNTEAFF.

This clonotype has at least ten counts. This chain connects TRBV12-3 or TRBV12-4 to TRBJ1-1, with D perhaps matching TRBD1 (5 bases). The CDR3 has 11 residues. V lost 6 bases and J 11 bases, leaving 13 bases between the germline ends. CDR3 loop: CASSLGRAAFF. In nucleotides, the CDR3 is TGTGCCAGCAGCTTGGGCAGGGCTGCTTTCTTT.

This rearrangement joins TRBV5-4 to TRBJ2-5, with 8 bases matching TRBD2. CDR3 length: 14 amino acids. The germline CDR1 and CDR2 sequences are SGHNT and YYREEE (reference sequence). V trimming: 4 bases; J trimming: 4 bases; junction bases outside the gene matches: 6. CDR3 in amino acids: CASSHPGLGETQYF. The DNA of the CDR3 is TGTGCCAGCAGCCACCCGGGACTAGGAGAGACCCAGTACTTC.

This clonotype came up many times. The chain has TRBV7-9 and TRBJ2-3; D call uncertain. Germline V CDR1 and CDR2: SEHNR, FQNEAQ (reference sequence). The CDR3 consists of 13 residues. The germline V and J ends were trimmed by 3 bases and 0 bases, with 4 bases remaining between them. CDR3: CASSFDSTDTQYF. CDR3 nucleotides: TGTGCCAGCAGCTTTGACAGCACAGATACGCAGTATTTT.

This clonotype has a count of ten or more. The chain has TRBV19 and TRBJ1-1; tentative D call: TRBD1 (6 bases). Trimming cost V 6 bases and J 8 bases, with 13 bases left between them. The CDR3 runs 12 residues. Germline V gene sequence: CDR1 LNHDA, CDR2 SQIVND (reference sequence). CDR3 coding DNA: TGTGCCAGTAGGCTCTCAGGGGACGAAGCTTTCTTT. This encodes CASRLSGDEAFF.

This chain uses TRBV7-9 with TRBJ1-1; D might be TRBD1 (5 bases). Germline loops: CDR1 SEHNR, CDR2 FQNEAQ (reference sequence). This CDR3 has 14 amino acids. V was clipped by 6 bases and J by 4 bases, with 15 bases between them. The CDR3 loop is CASSPQGGSTEAFF. CDR3 sequence (DNA): TGTGCCAGCAGTCCTCAGGGAGGCAGCACTGAAGCTTTCTTT.

This clonotype was seen a few times. The J gene is TRBJ2-1, the V gene TRBV20-1; D is unclear. The CDR3 contains 14 residues. The V gene's germline CDR1 is DFQATT and CDR2 SNEGSKA (reference sequence). The V and J ends lost 5 bases and 0 bases respectively, with 11 bases between them. CDR3 DNA sequence: TGCAGTGCTCCGACTTTGAGCTCCTACAATGAGCAGTTCTTC. Protein: CSAPTLSSYNEQFF.

To note about this clonotype: Given a much more abundant clone one base away, this may be a read error. The chain combines TRBV11-2 with TRBJ2-7; 7 nucleotides line up with TRBD1. The CDR3 contains 12 residues. CDR1 SGHAT and CDR2 FQNNGV come from the germline V gene. V shed 5 bases and J 8 bases; nucleotides not matched to a gene: 6. The DNA of the CDR3 is TGTGCCAGCAGCCAGGGACAGACGAAGCAGTACGTC. Protein: CASSQGQTKQYV.